Shown below are 27 T cell receptor beta chains from a single sample sequenced in a study of T cell responses to AZD1222 COVID-19 vaccine. The protocol was immunoSEQ multiplex PCR, while the TCRdb copy is restricted to in-frame clones and leaves out a portion. The table lists some 200,000 clones, approximately 90% of them singletons, with more than 0.75% in the top ten. Source: peripheral blood, taken on day 0 of AZD1222 vaccination. These TCRs come from an adult in good health.

The chain uses TRBV5-1 and TRBJ1-1; D is perhaps TRBD1 (5 bases). The germline CDR1 and CDR2 sequences are SGHRS and YFSETQ. The CDR3 length is 15 residues. Trimming left V 1 base short and J 7 bases short, with 17 bases between. The CDR3, as DNA: TGCGCCAGCAGCTTGAAGGTTGGGGGGTTTGGTGAAGCTTTCTTT. It translates to CASSLKVGGFGEAFF.

This chain links TRBV19 with TRBJ1-1, with TRBD1 identical over 7 bases. The CDR3 length is 14 residues. The ends lost 7 bases at V and 2 bases at J; junction bases unmatched: 7. Germline values: CDR1 LNHDA, CDR2 SQIVND (reference sequence). The CDR3: CASTRGQLNTEAFF. DNA of the CDR3: TGTGCCAGTACCAGGGGACAGCTTAACACTGAAGCTTTCTTT.

About this clone: In the same sample, other DNA sequences code for this CDR3. The chain links TRBV5-1 to TRBJ2-1; TRBD2 matches 11 bases. J lost 6 bases, V lost 2 bases, and 1 base had no gene match. Germline V lookup: CDR1 SGHRS, CDR2 YFSETQ. This CDR3 comprises 14 residues. CDR3 loop: CASSFGTSGNEQFF. In nucleotides, the CDR3 is TGCGCCAGCAGCTTTGGGACTAGCGGCAATGAGCAGTTCTTC.

This chain links TRBV2 with TRBJ1-1; D not certain. This CDR3 region has 12 residues. Between the trimmed V and J ends, which lost 5 bases and 1 base, there was a span of 5 bases. CDR1 is SNHLY, CDR2 FYNNEI, per germline. The CDR3 DNA is TGTGCCAGCAGTCCAGGGAACACTGAAGCTTTCTTT. It translates to CASSPGNTEAFF.

V gene TRBV28 combines with J gene TRBJ1-5; D is perhaps TRBD1 (5 bases). The V end was cut by 2 bases, the J end by 4 bases, with 12 bases between. There are 15 residues in the CDR3. Germline lookup yields CDR1 MDHEN and CDR2 SYDVKM. CDR3 residues: CASSLETGLNQPQHF. As DNA, the CDR3 is TGTGCCAGCAGTTTAGAAACAGGCCTTAATCAGCCCCAGCATTTT.

The chain recombines TRBV18 with TRBJ1-2; a possible D gene is TRBD1 (5 bases). The germline V gene encodes CDR1 KGHSH and CDR2 LQKENI. The V and J ends lost 1 base and 6 bases respectively, with 12 bases between them. The CDR3 is made up of 14 amino acids. The CDR3 nucleotides are TGTGCCAGCTCACCACGAAGGGGTCGCGATGGCTACACCTTC. It translates to CASSPRRGRDGYTF.

This chain links TRBV5-4 with TRBJ2-3, with D uncertain. The CDR3 length is 16 residues. Germline loops: CDR1 SGHNT, CDR2 YYREEE (reference sequence). Trimming took 0 bases from V and 4 from J, leaving 15 bases between them. CDR3 amino acids: CASSLARDPLPDTQYF. The CDR3 bases are TGTGCCAGCAGCTTGGCCCGCGACCCCTTACCAGATACGCAGTATTTT.

In this sample, this clone turned up once. The rearrangement links TRBV18 to TRBJ2-7; no clear D. The CDR3 extends over 13 amino acids. Trimming took 2 bases from V and 2 from J, leaving 7 bases between them. Germline V gene sequence: CDR1 KGHSH, CDR2 LQKENI. The CDR3 region has the DNA TGTGCCAGCTCACCAACCCACGCCTACGAGCAGTACTTC. It translates to CASSPTHAYEQYF.

The chain is built from TRBV3-1 (or the pseudogene TRBV3-2) and TRBJ1-6; D possibly corresponds to TRBD1 (6 bases). V lost 6 bases and J lost 5, with 14 bases in between. The CDR3 contains 15 residues. The germline CDR1 and CDR2 sequences are LGHDT and YNNKEL (reference sequence). The CDR3 bases are TGTGCCAGCAGAAACAGGGATTCCGATAATTCACCCCTCCACTTT. Protein: CASRNRDSDNSPLHF.

The V gene is TRBV19, the J gene TRBJ2-1, with a possible D match to TRBD2 (5 bases). V dropped 7 bases and J dropped 8 bases, with 18 bases sitting between them. The CDR3 consists of 14 residues. CDR1 and CDR2 from the germline V gene are LNHDA and SQIVND (reference sequence). The DNA for the CDR3 is TGTGCCAGTATAGGGTGGGGATCTAGCCATGAGCAGTTCTTC. This translates into CASIGWGSSHEQFF.

V and J are TRBV5-1 and TRBJ2-7, with D possibly being TRBD2 (6 bases). V lost 2 bases and J lost 1, with 19 bases in between. From germline, CDR1 is SGHRS and CDR2 YFSETQ. The CDR3 totals 17 residues. DNA for the CDR3: TGCGCCAGCAGCTTTGGTCCCCTAGCGTCCGGGTCCTACGAGCAGTACTTC. Its protein is CASSFGPLASGSYEQYF.

The rearrangement links TRBV9 to TRBJ1-4, with D unresolved. The CDR3 spans 14 residues. V lost 3 bases to trimming and J lost 8 bases, with 14 bases between them. Germline CDR1 reads SGDLS; CDR2 reads YYNGEE. The CDR3 spells CASSGKREGEKLFF. CDR3 DNA: TGTGCCAGCAGCGGCAAAAGGGAGGGAGAAAAACTGTTTTTT.

This clone was observed once. CDR3 sequence (DNA): TGCGCCAGCAGTTATGGGGGGGGCCCAGATACGCAGTATTTT. Its translation: CASSYGGGPDTQYF. The gene calls are TRBV4-1 and TRBJ2-3; a possible D gene is TRBD2 (7 bases). The germline V and J ends were trimmed by 6 bases and 4 bases, with 14 bases remaining between them. The CDR3 contains 14 residues. Per germline, CDR1 MGHRA and CDR2 YSYEKL.

The chain has TRBV5-4 and TRBJ1-2, with D possibly being TRBD1 (5 bases). This CDR3 has 16 residues. The germline CDR1 and CDR2 sequences are SGHNT and YYREEE (reference sequence). V shed 0 bases and J shed 2 bases, with 14 bases lying between them. The CDR3 DNA reads as TGTGCCAGCAGCTTGGACGCAGGGACGGTAAACTATGGCTACACCTTC. Its protein is CASSLDAGTVNYGYTF.

The rearrangement uses TRBV5-1 and TRBJ1-1; unclear D gene. CDR3 size: 15 residues. Germline V gene lookup returns CDR1 SGHRS and CDR2 YFSETQ. V lost 3 bases to trimming and J lost 1 base, with 13 bases between them. CDR3 nucleotides: TGCGCCAGCAGCTCCGCATTTACGGCGAACACTGAAGCTTTCTTT. Its protein product is CASSSAFTANTEAFF.

The CDR3 loop reads CASSYSEPDTQYF. CDR3 DNA: TGTGCCAGCAGTTACTCGGAACCAGATACGCAGTATTTT. The chain couples TRBV6-6 to TRBJ2-3; D not certain. The V end was cut by 0 bases, the J end by 4 bases, with 5 bases between. CDR1 and CDR2 (germline): MNHNY, SVGAGI (reference sequence). This CDR3 contains 13 residues.

This chain links TRBV19 with TRBJ1-5; no reliable D call. CDR1 LNHDA and CDR2 SQIVND come from the germline V gene (reference sequence). V shed 4 bases and J shed 0 bases, with 7 bases lying between them. The CDR3 length is 14 residues. CDR3 DNA: TGTGCCAGTAGTAGTGGGAATAGCAATCAGCCCCAGCATTTT. Translation: CASSSGNSNQPQHF.

V usage is TRBV11-2 and J usage is TRBJ2-7, with D uncertain. Per germline, CDR1 SGHAT and CDR2 FQNNGV. The CDR3 consists of 14 residues. Trimming took 5 bases from V and 0 from J, leaving 11 bases between them. This CDR3 is CASSPTTFSYEQYF. CDR3 DNA sequence: TGTGCCAGCAGCCCGACAACGTTCTCCTACGAGCAGTACTTC.

This clone has a single count. The rearrangement links TRBV19 to TRBJ2-3; 10 bases map to TRBD2. V trimming: 1 base; J trimming: 2 bases; junction bases outside the gene matches: 3. CDR3 size: 16 residues. Per germline, CDR1 LNHDA and CDR2 SQIVND (reference sequence). Here the CDR3 DNA reads TGTGCCAGTAGTATAGGTCTAGCGGGAGTCACAGATACGCAGTATTTT. It specifies CASSIGLAGVTDTQYF.

This rearrangement joins TRBV15 to TRBJ2-3, with a weak D call TRBD2 (7 bases). V lost 0 bases and J 4 bases, leaving 14 bases between the germline ends. Germline values: CDR1 LNHNV, CDR2 YYDKDF (reference sequence). CDR3 size: 16 residues. The CDR3 DNA follows: TGTGCCACCAGCAGAGATCTCGGGGGGCGGGCAGATACGCAGTATTTT. Translation gives CATSRDLGGRADTQYF.

The V and J genes are TRBV6-6 and TRBJ1-5, with a weak D call TRBD1 (5 bases). There are 12 residues in the CDR3. The germline V and J ends were trimmed by 8 bases and 1 base, with 6 bases remaining between them. Germline assignment: CDR1 MNHNY and CDR2 SVGAGI (reference sequence). The CDR3 here is CASGGSNQPQHF. The CDR3 DNA reads TGTGCCAGCGGGGGGAGCAATCAGCCCCAGCATTTT.

V gene TRBV12-3 or TRBV12-4 combines with J gene TRBJ2-7; TRBD1 is a possible D gene (5 bases). The V end lost 5 bases, the J end lost 2 bases, and 10 bases lay between the germline ends. The CDR3 is 13 amino acids. The CDR3 loop is CASSPSTAYEQYF. CDR3 DNA sequence: TGTGCCAGCAGTCCCTCGACAGCCTACGAGCAGTACTTC.

The V gene is TRBV29-1, the J gene TRBJ1-1, with unresolved D. The CDR3 is 12 residues long. V lost 5 bases to trimming and J lost 4 bases, with 11 bases between them. The germline gives CDR1 SQVTM, CDR2 ANQGSEA. Here the CDR3 DNA reads TGCAGCGTTTCTGGTGGTCGCACTGAAGCTTTCTTT. Translated: CSVSGGRTEAFF.

CDR3 DNA: TGTGCCATCAGCGAGGGGGCTTTAAATGAGCAGTTCTTC. This sequence encodes CAISEGALNEQFF. The V and J genes are TRBV10-3 and TRBJ2-1, with 7 positions matching TRBD1. CDR1 and CDR2 (germline): ENHRY, SYGVKD. The junction had 6 bases not matched to a gene; V was cut back by 6 bases and J by 7 bases. The CDR3 consists of 13 residues.

The rearrangement uses TRBV2 and TRBJ1-2, with D unresolved. CDR1 is SNHLY, CDR2 FYNNEI, per germline. The CDR3 loop spans 13 amino acids. V lost 4 bases and J 4 bases, leaving 10 bases between the germline ends. CDR3 in DNA: TGTGCCAGCAGTGTCGTGGCAGCCTATGGCTACACCTTC. Its protein is CASSVVAAYGYTF.

This clone was seen more than once but under ten times. This chain links TRBV27 with TRBJ2-7; TRBD2 matches at 9 bases. The CDR3 runs 16 residues. Per germline, CDR1 MNHEY and CDR2 SMNVEV (reference sequence). Trimming at V came to 4 bases and at J to 0 bases, leaving 7 bases not matched to a gene. Here the CDR3 DNA reads TGTGCCAGCAGTTCATATAGCGGGAGTTACTCCTACGAGCAGTACTTC. Residues: CASSSYSGSYSYEQYF.

This chain uses TRBV27 with TRBJ1-2; possible D gene TRBD1, 6 bases. Germline CDR1 MNHEY, CDR2 SMNVEV (reference sequence). Between the trimmed V and J ends, which lost 6 bases and 7 bases, there was a span of 12 bases. This CDR3 has 12 residues. The chain's CDR3 is CASRVGGAGYTF. In DNA, the CDR3 is TGTGCCAGCAGGGTAGGGGGGGCTGGCTACACCTTC.